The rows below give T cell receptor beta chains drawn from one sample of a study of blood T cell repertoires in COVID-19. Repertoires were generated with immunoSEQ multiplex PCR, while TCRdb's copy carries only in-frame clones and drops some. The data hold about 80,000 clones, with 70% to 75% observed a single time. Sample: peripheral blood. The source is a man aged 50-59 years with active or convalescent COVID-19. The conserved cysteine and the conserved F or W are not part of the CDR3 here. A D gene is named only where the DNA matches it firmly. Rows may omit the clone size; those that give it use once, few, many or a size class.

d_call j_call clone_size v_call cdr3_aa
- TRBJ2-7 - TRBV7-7 ASSPQGHPSYEQY
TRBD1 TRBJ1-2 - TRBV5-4 ASSSYGQGPGYGYT
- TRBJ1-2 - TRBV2 AGTTTGEGYGYT
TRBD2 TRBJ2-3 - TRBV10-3 AISPILAGGSVDTQY
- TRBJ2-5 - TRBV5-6 ASSQLVIAGLYKETQY
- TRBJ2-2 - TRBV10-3 AISDQGGNTGELF
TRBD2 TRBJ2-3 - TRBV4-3 ASSHGLAGTSTDTQY
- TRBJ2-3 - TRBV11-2 ASSLDADRVRADTQY
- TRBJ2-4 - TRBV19 ASTASSAGSSNIQY
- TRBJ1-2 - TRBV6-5 ASSYSLRGNGYT
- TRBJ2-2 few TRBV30 AWTEGGDTGELF
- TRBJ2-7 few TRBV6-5 ASTPATAKDEQY
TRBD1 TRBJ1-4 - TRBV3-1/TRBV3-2 ASSLRTGDEKLF
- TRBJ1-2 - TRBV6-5 ASSYSHGYYGYT
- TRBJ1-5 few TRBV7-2 ASSLEGGEYQPQH
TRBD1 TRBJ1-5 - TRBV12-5 ASGDTGDQPQH
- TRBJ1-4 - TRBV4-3 ASSQAPRGEGNEKLF